The rows below give T cell receptor beta chains drawn from one sample of a study of persistence of HIV-infected CD4 T cells. Method: immunoSEQ multiplex PCR; TCRdb's copy keeps in-frame clones and lacks some. The data contain 35,000 to 40,000 clones, roughly 87% of them seen just once; the ten biggest clones take up 1.3%. Their target antigens are unknown. Sequenced material: CD4+ T cells sorted from PBMCs after approximately 20-hour stimulation, taken from a patient who received antiretroviral therapy. The source of these receptors is an adult man with HIV who was CMV-seropositive. The CDR3 runs from the conserved cysteine through the conserved F or W. The D gene is left open where the match is weak. Clone size is shown for a subset of rows, as once, few, many or a class of expanded clone.

>TRBV5-1|TRBJ1-1|-|-
TGCGCCAGCAGCTTGTCTCCTGGAATGCCGAACACTGAAGCTTTCTTT
CASSLSPGMPNTEAFF
>TRBV19|TRBJ1-6|-|-
TGTGCCAGTAGTATCAGGGAAAATTCACCCCTCCACTTT
CASSIRENSPLHF
>TRBV7-2|TRBJ1-1|-|-
TGTGCCAGCAGCTTAGACGATATAGGAGCAGCTTTCTTT
CASSLDDIGAAFF
>TRBV10-3|TRBJ2-2|-|-
TGTGCCATCACGGACACCGGGGAGCTGTTTTTT
CAITDTGELFF
>TRBV6-5|TRBJ1-2|-|-
TGTGCCAGCAGTAACCTACCGGGACCGAGCACGAGCTACACCTTC
CASSNLPGPSTSYTF
>TRBV5-4|TRBJ2-7|-|-
TGTGCCAGCAGCTTGAATGGGGGCGGGAGAGGCGAGCAGTACTTC
CASSLNGGGRGEQYF
>TRBV2|TRBJ2-1|-|TRBD1
TGTGCCAGCAGCGCCGGGACAGGGCGGGATGAGCAGTTCTTC
CASSAGTGRDEQFF
>TRBV18|TRBJ1-6|-|TRBD1
TGTGCCAGCTCACCTCGGGACAGTAATTCACCCCTCCACTTT
CASSPRDSNSPLHF
>TRBV6-4|TRBJ1-1|few|TRBD1
TGTGCCAGTAAAGAGACAGGGTGGGAGACTGAAGCTTTCTTT
CASKETGWETEAFF
>TRBV19|TRBJ1-5|-|-
TGTGCCAGTAGTAAAGGGGGTGGGAATCAGCCCCAGCATTTT
CASSKGGGNQPQHF
>TRBV5-1|TRBJ1-5|few|-
TGCGCCAGCAGCTTGGGCATCATGGGGAATCAGCCCCAGCATTTT
CASSLGIMGNQPQHF
>TRBV5-4|TRBJ2-4|-|-
TGTGCCAGCAGTTCAAACATAGGAGGGATTGACATTCAGTACTTC
CASSSNIGGIDIQYF
>TRBV20-1|TRBJ2-5|-|-
TGCAGTGTCGGGAAGAAAGAGACCCAGTACTTC
CSVGKKETQYF
>TRBV9|TRBJ2-7|-|-
TGTGCCAGCAGCGCAGGACAATTCTCCTACGAGCAGTACTTC
CASSAGQFSYEQYF
>TRBV6-4|TRBJ2-3|-|TRBD1
TGTGCCAGCAGCCCACAGGGGGCCCGGGCAGATACGCAGTATTTT
CASSPQGARADTQYF
>TRBV14|TRBJ1-6|-|-
TGTGCCAGCAGCTCCCAGGTTTATAATTCACCCCTCCACTTT
CASSSQVYNSPLHF
>TRBV19|TRBJ2-2|-|-
TGTGCCAGTAGTGCCGGGACAAGAGGCACCGGGGAGCTGTTTTTT
CASSAGTRGTGELFF
>TRBV18|TRBJ2-5|-|-
TGTGCCAGCTCACCGAACCAAGAGACCCAGTACTTC
CASSPNQETQYF
>TRBV30|TRBJ2-2|once|TRBD2
TGTGCCTGGAGTGTACGGCTCCTAGCGGGAGGCACCGGGGAGCTGTTTTTT
CAWSVRLLAGGTGELFF
>TRBV12-3/TRBV12-4|TRBJ1-1|once|-
TGTGCCAGCACCATTACATCAAACACTGAAGCTTTCTTT
CASTITSNTEAFF
>TRBV9|TRBJ1-6|-|-
TGTGCCAGCAGCGTAGTGGAGAGAAATTCACCCCTCCACTTT
CASSVVERNSPLHF
>TRBV20-1|TRBJ2-3|-|TRBD2
TGCAGTGCTAGTGGGAGGGCAGATACGCAGTATTTT
CSASGRADTQYF
>TRBV2|TRBJ1-5|-|TRBD1
TGTGCCAGCAGTGGTAGCAGGGGGAATCAGCCCCAGCATTTT
CASSGSRGNQPQHF
>TRBV15|TRBJ2-7|once|-
TGTGCCACCAGCAGTGGGGGGGCCTCCTACGAGCAGTACTTC
CATSSGGASYEQYF
>TRBV6-6|TRBJ1-2|-|-
TGTGCCAGCACTTTCAGAGGGCGGAACTATGGCTACACCTTC
CASTFRGRNYGYTF